This TCR beta chain originates from a study of regulatory T cells in long-lasting Graves disease. Arm-PCR of CDR3 regions and iRepertoire HTBI primers were used to build TCR beta libraries. TCRdb passed the multiplex PCR reads through MiXCR, listing each CDR3 protein once. The data show about 310,000 distinct CDR3 sequences, 22% seen once. Note on this clonotype: What it binds is unknown.

The study, taken as a whole, reports: Relative to new patients (966), persistent patients exhibited greater sharing of public clonotypes (approximately 3,000).

As to time point: persistent/refractory GD, antithyroid drugs over 5 years with positive TRAb. PBMC-extracted RNA yielded the TCR library. Graves' disease diagnosis followed American Thyroid Association guidelines. The clonotype comes from a female donor with Graves disease. Specimen: peripheral blood mononuclear cells (PBMCs), collected when the disease was refractory, from a patient treated with antithyroid drugs.

CDR3 nucleotides: TGTGCCAGCAGCTCGCCGACAAAACAGGATACGCAGTATTTT. This gives the protein CASSSPTKQDTQYF. The chain has TRBV7-2 and TRBJ2-3; D is undetermined. V dropped 4 bases and J dropped 6 bases, with 14 bases sitting between them. Looked up from germline, CDR1 is SGHTA and CDR2 is FQGNSA. This CDR3 has 14 amino acids.